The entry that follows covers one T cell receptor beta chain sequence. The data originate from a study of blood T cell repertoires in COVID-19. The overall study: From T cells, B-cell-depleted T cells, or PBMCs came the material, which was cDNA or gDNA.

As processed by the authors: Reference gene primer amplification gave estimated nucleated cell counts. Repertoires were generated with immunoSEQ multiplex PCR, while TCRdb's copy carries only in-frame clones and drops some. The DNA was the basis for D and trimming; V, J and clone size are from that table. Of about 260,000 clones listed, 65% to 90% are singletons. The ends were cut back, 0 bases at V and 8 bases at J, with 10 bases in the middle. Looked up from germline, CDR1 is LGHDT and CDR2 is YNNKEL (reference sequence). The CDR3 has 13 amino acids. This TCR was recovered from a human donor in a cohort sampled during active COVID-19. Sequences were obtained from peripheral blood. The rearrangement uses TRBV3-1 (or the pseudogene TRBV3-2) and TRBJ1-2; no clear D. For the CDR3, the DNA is TGTGCCAGCAGCCAAGAGGTCCGGGGAGGCTACACCTTC. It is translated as CASSQEVRGGYTF.